This is a list of T cell receptor beta chains from one sample in a study of identical twins. TCRdb recomputed calls from the 5' RACE reads with MiXCR, one row per CDR3 protein. The sample carries about 700,000 distinct CDR3 sequences, roughly 6% recorded once. Sequenced material: naive T cells sorted from blood. The receptors were gathered from a young man in good health. CDR3s leave out the opening cysteine and the closing phenylalanine or tryptophan.

TRBV7-2	TRBJ2-7	ASSQTSGRPQQY
TRBV29-1	TRBJ2-2	SVLGPGWTGELF
TRBV3-1	TRBJ1-3	ASSQDGNSGNTIY
TRBV25-1	TRBJ2-6	ASASLAGSAGANVLT
TRBV20-1	TRBJ2-7	SARTGSYEQY
TRBV20-1	TRBJ2-7	SARDGRQASEQY
TRBV10-3	TRBJ1-1	AIRGQGGNTEAF
TRBV27	TRBJ2-1	ASSRLAGFTYNEQF
TRBV12-3/TRBV12-4	TRBJ2-1	ASSFPEYNEQF
TRBV7-2	TRBJ2-5	ASSLIPDRGRETQY
TRBV6-1	TRBJ1-6	ASNEQDSYNSPLH
TRBV7-2	TRBJ2-1	ASSSLVVVEQF
TRBV6-1	TRBJ2-7	ASTSSGSYEQY
TRBV5-6	TRBJ2-7	ASSFPTGSSYEQY
TRBV11-2	TRBJ2-3	ASSLDKALLVDAQY
TRBV6-1	TRBJ2-7	ASSPGQGAYEQY
TRBV5-1	TRBJ2-5	ASSTDRATQETQY
TRBV6-5	TRBJ2-2	ASSYKGAWSGELF
TRBV28	TRBJ2-5	ASRLGASETQY
TRBV15	TRBJ1-5	ATSRDLGTGGRNQPQH
TRBV5-1	TRBJ2-3	ASSPGTDTQY
TRBV29-1	TRBJ2-3	SVSDTQY
TRBV20-1	TRBJ2-1	SASGTSGGEQF
TRBV5-1	TRBJ2-5	ASSLAAGKETQY
TRBV12-3/TRBV12-4	TRBJ1-5	ASRRGTVLAGSNQPQH
TRBV9	TRBJ2-1	ASSGAQAGYNEQF
TRBV7-9	TRBJ2-3	ASSFATGGAYTDTQY
TRBV7-9	TRBJ2-1	ASSLALSSWGNEQF
TRBV12-3/TRBV12-4	TRBJ2-3	ASSLPSGSWFRTDTQY
TRBV12-3/TRBV12-4	TRBJ2-1	ASSPLVTGTHNEQF
TRBV2	TRBJ2-1	ASRTGGVYNEQF
TRBV5-1	TRBJ2-3	ASSLVELAGNTDTQY
TRBV29-1	TRBJ1-1	SVEGGVDTEAF
TRBV10-3	TRBJ1-3	AIRSTGNTIY
TRBV12-3/TRBV12-4	TRBJ2-7	ASSLMRQGVYEQY
TRBV7-2	TRBJ1-1	ASSFKGDLNTEAF
TRBV7-9	TRBJ2-3	ASSLGDLTDTQY
TRBV9	TRBJ1-1	ASSTGLNTEAF
TRBV29-1	TRBJ2-1	SGAGTGAANEQF
TRBV12-3/TRBV12-4	TRBJ1-1	ATTWEPNTEAF
TRBV12-3/TRBV12-4	TRBJ2-1	ASRTGVWEQF
TRBV19	TRBJ2-2	ASSTSGRITGELF
TRBV6-2/TRBV6-3	TRBJ2-1	ASSYEGLVHNEQF
TRBV18	TRBJ2-3	ASSPFDSTDTQY
TRBV7-2	TRBJ2-7	ASSLVERGSSYEQY
TRBV20-1	TRBJ2-1	SARVLARRLGYNEQF
TRBV7-9	TRBJ2-1	ASSLEQGSYKF
TRBV20-1	TRBJ1-4	SARDWGGAQTREKLF
TRBV5-1	TRBJ2-7	ASSAPGTATYEQY
TRBV20-1	TRBJ2-1	SARGAVAGVMGGEQF
TRBV12-3/TRBV12-4	TRBJ1-2	ASSFRGLNYGYT
TRBV11-3	TRBJ2-1	ASGPPGTEGSEQF
TRBV5-8	TRBJ2-5	ASSLPFGQGTKTQY